Described below is a single T cell receptor (beta chain) sequence and its context. This clonotype was picked up many times. The antigen it binds to is not known. Per-nucleotide qualities are absent, and no much larger clonotype sits a single base away. Libraries were made using 5' RACE. The sequencer was an Illumina HiSeq 2000. Template switching added a universal primer binding site, and the final cDNA carried a unique molecular identifier that allowed TCR cDNA molecules to be counted accurately. Specific primers in the conserved constant-segment region were used to synthesize first-strand cDNA for TCR alpha and beta chains. To control for contamination, every cDNA library was double barcoded, receiving both a SMART-Mk sample barcode and Illumina barcodes. Two successive PCR steps introduced TruSeq adapter sequences along with Illumina sample barcodes. The Illumina HiSeq platform was used with custom primers to sequence TCR alpha and beta cDNA libraries. The paper's data handling went like this. MiGEC processed the raw reads to extract unique molecular identifiers, while MiXCR was used to determine the CDR3 positions. For each individual, recombination models were inferred using an EM algorithm with the repgenHMM and IGoR tools. Shared clonotype analysis was performed with the tcR package in R, normalizing sharing by the product of cloneset sizes. Out-of-frame nonproductive sequences were analyzed to study raw recombination free of thymic and clonal selection effects. TCRdb handled the public reads itself, with Q25 trimming in fastp and clone calling in MiXCR, and kept productive beta chains. Every CDR3 protein is listed once, alongside the most common genes and DNA of its rows. TCRdb's processing, not the authors', yielded these V and J calls. The sample table lists approximately 490,000 distinct CDR3 sequences, 20% to 25% of them with a count of one. The top ten constitute 0.48% of the sample.

The record originates from a study of identical twins (dated by TCRdb to the mid-2010s). In the study overall: The study deep-sequenced TCR alpha and beta repertoires from monozygotic twins, unrelated adults of various ages and cord blood to test whether fetal clonotypes persist. Replicate twin experiments were performed at different times using different library preparation protocols to rule out contamination.

Every donor in the study was a healthy Caucasian. Three pairs of female monozygotic twins, all aged about 18 to 29 years, made up the twin cohort. Positive isolation kits from Invitrogen were used to isolate the CD4+ and CD8+ T cell populations. Study-level results and caveats: Because the same donors could not be followed over many years, the conclusions depended on cross-sectional statistical analysis. A weaker excess of twin sharing was found in beta out-of-frame sequences because the signal-to-noise ratio was lowered by fewer shared sequences. Compared with coincidental sharing between unrelated individuals, out-of-frame TCR alpha sequences shared between twins showed an excess of sequences with low generation probability. Abundant cord blood beta clonotypes carried fewer insertions; young adult naive repertoires showed a weaker similar trend, while memory repertoires showed none. Invariant T cells such as MAIT and iNKT could partly confound zero-insertion analyses, though diverse VJ usage argued against this for most clonotypes. Recombination models systematically underestimated out-of-frame TCR alpha sharing in monozygotic twins but agreed with sharing between unrelated individuals.

For CDR1 and CDR2, the germline V gene lists MNHNS and SASEGT. V is shortened by 5 bases, J by 4 bases, and the region joining them spans 17 bases. The CDR3 runs 15 residues from the cysteine to the phenylalanine. The CDR3 DNA has 45 bases and is translated from base 1. The data also belong to a second study, concerning yellow fever vaccine responses in identical twins. As that second study puts it: The T cell response to vaccination in identical twins was reported by the authors to appear partly convergent and partly personalized. In the study, vaccine-responding T cell clones were precisely tracked in identical twins.

This sequence originates from a woman in her late teens or twenties in good health. Sequences were obtained from CD4+ T cells sorted from blood. The chain was built from TRBV6-1 and TRBJ1-1; a tentative D match to TRBD1 spans 6 bases. DNA sequence: TGTGCCAGCAGTAGACACAGGGTCGGCGGCACTGAAGCTTTCTTT. Translated, it gives CASSRHRVGGTEAFF.